This T cell receptor (beta chain) was documented in a study of OX40 agonist ivuxolimab in advanced cancers. Overall study: Dose-escalation subjects each had hepatocellular carcinoma, melanoma, renal cell or head and neck cancer. Previous treatment with anti-PD-1, anti-PD-L1 or anti-CTLA-4 therapy was allowed; about 37% had received some. Partial response was recorded in three patients: one hepatocellular carcinoma and two cutaneous melanoma cases.

With respect to this clone: Its antigen is currently unknown.

General observations from the study: At 0.1 to 3.0 mg/kg, clonal expansion of CD4+ and CD8+ blood T cells had occurred by week 6.

This CDR3 region has 13 residues. Germline CDR1 and CDR2: SNHLY and FYNNEI. V dropped 6 bases and J dropped 3 bases, with 12 bases sitting between them. Here immunoSEQ multiplex PCR was the method, and the copy in TCRdb shows in-frame clones only, minus some. The table records 65,000 to 70,000 clones, about 82% of them present only once. Source: CD4+ or CD8+ T cells sorted from blood, taken in a trial of the OX40 agonist ivuxolimab. The chain is built from TRBV2 and TRBJ2-7, with D perhaps matching TRBD2 (5 bases). The sequence was obtained from an adult with an advanced solid tumor such as melanoma, head and neck, liver or kidney cancer. Written as DNA, the CDR3 is TGTGCCAGCAGAACGGACGGGAACTACGAGCAGTACTTC. This encodes CASRTDGNYEQYF.